This entry lists 11 T cell receptor beta chains sequenced from one sample in a study of CD8+CD57+ T cells in acquired aplastic anemia. Genomic DNA was employed as the template in profiling TCR beta VDJ and CDR3. TCRdb re-called the reads through MiXCR, storing one row per CDR3 protein. This sample yields about 40,000 distinct CDR3 sequences, of which 60% to 70% are seen a single time; roughly 60% belongs to the top ten. Patients chosen for sequencing had CD8+CD57+ cells that had expanded, as shown by flow cytometry. Source material: sorted CD4+, CD8+, or CD8+CD57+ T cells (not recorded which) from PBMCs. The receptor source for this set is a human donor with aplastic anemia.

This clonotype was recorded a few times. The chain uses TRBV15 and TRBJ2-5, with D tentatively TRBD1 (5 bases). This CDR3 is built from 15 residues. Trimming took 0 bases from V and 2 from J, leaving 10 bases between them. Germline V gene data show CDR1 as LNHNV and CDR2 as YYDKDF (reference sequence). The CDR3 loop reads CATSREGQLQETQYF. DNA for the CDR3: TGTGCCACCAGCAGAGAGGGGCAGCTACAAGAGACCCAGTACTTC.

The V call is TRBV7-6, the J call TRBJ1-2, with D hard to call. CDR1 is SGHVS, CDR2 FNYEAQ, per germline. This CDR3 region has 12 residues. The ends were cut back, 4 bases at V and 3 bases at J, with 6 bases in the middle. In DNA, the CDR3 is TGTGCCAGCAGCTCCGGGGACTATGGCTACACCTTC. As protein: CASSSGDYGYTF.

This clonotype has ten or more counts. The rearrangement uses TRBV20-1 and TRBJ2-4; tentatively, D is TRBD1 or TRBD2 (5 bases each). V lost 6 bases and J lost 1, with 10 bases in between. The CDR3 contains 13 residues. Germline V gene sequence: CDR1 DFQATT, CDR2 SNEGSKA (reference sequence). CDR3 DNA sequence: TGCAGTGCCAAGTGGGGGGCCAAAAACATTCAGTACTTC. It yields the protein CSAKWGAKNIQYF.

This clonotype appeared once. The chain carries TRBV6-4 and TRBJ2-2, with D possibly matching TRBD1 (5 bases). Germline CDR1 reads MRHNA; CDR2 reads SNTAGT. The CDR3 is 17 amino acids. Trimming left V 2 bases short and J 4 bases short, with 17 bases between. CDR3: CASSDIQGEDGTGELFF. CDR3 DNA: TGTGCCAGCAGTGACATCCAGGGTGAGGACGGCACCGGGGAGCTGTTTTTT.

The chain joins TRBV7-3 to TRBJ1-2; D perhaps matches TRBD1 (5 bases). The CDR3 totals 12 residues. Trimming left V 8 bases short and J 5 bases short, with 12 bases between. CDR1 and CDR2 from the germline V gene are SGHTA and FQGTGA. The DNA of the CDR3 is TGTGCCAGCGGGGACGGGGGATATGGCTACACCTTC. It codes for CASGDGGYGYTF.

The rearrangement uses TRBV15 and TRBJ2-7, with D perhaps TRBD1 (5 bases). From germline, CDR1 is LNHNV and CDR2 YYDKDF (reference sequence). V was shortened by 4 bases and J by 1 base, with 5 bases between the two germline ends. The CDR3 totals 12 residues. The CDR3 DNA reads TGTGCCACCAGCACAGGGTCCTACGAGCAGTACTTC. Translation gives CATSTGSYEQYF.

Many counts were recorded for this clonotype. The V and J genes are TRBV2 and TRBJ1-4, with unresolved D. V lost 7 bases to trimming and J lost 7 bases, with 7 bases between them. From germline, CDR1 is SNHLY and CDR2 FYNNEI. CDR3 length equals 11 residues. This CDR3 reads CASTGREKLFF. The CDR3 DNA reads as TGTGCCAGCACTGGCCGTGAAAAACTGTTTTTT.

The chain has TRBV20-1 and TRBJ1-1; D possibly corresponds to TRBD1 (6 bases). This CDR3 has 13 residues. V dropped 6 bases and J dropped 13 bases, with 24 bases sitting between them. Germline V gives CDR1 DFQATT, CDR2 SNEGSKA (reference sequence). The CDR3 sequence: CSARGQALSDGFF. The CDR3 bases are TGCAGTGCAAGGGGACAAGCTCTTTCGGATGGTTTCTTT.

This clonotype was seen more than once but under ten times. The chain employs TRBV20-1 and TRBJ1-1, with unresolved D. Trimming removed 3 bases from V and 0 bases from J, with 8 bases in between. The CDR3 covers 13 residues. Germline V lookup: CDR1 DFQATT, CDR2 SNEGSKA (reference sequence). The CDR3 DNA follows: TGCAGTGCTAGCGACACCTTGAACACTGAAGCTTTCTTT. This gives the protein CSASDTLNTEAFF.

The chain has TRBV2 and TRBJ1-2, with TRBD1 identical over 12 bases. Trimming took 5 bases from V and 8 from J; bases not matched to a gene: 6. Germline V gene sequence: CDR1 SNHLY, CDR2 FYNNEI. This CDR3 spans 14 amino acids. The CDR3 DNA sequence: TGTGCCAGCAGTTCGGGACAGGGGGCGCGGGGCTACACCTTC. Translated: CASSSGQGARGYTF.

This clonotype was recorded many times. The J gene is TRBJ1-1, the V gene TRBV9; D gene ambiguous. Trimming removed 3 bases at V and 0 bases at J, with 9 bases between. Looked up from germline, CDR1 is SGDLS and CDR2 is YYNGEE. The CDR3 has 14 amino acids. The CDR3 spells CASSAGRLNTEAFF. The CDR3 DNA follows: TGTGCCAGCAGCGCCGGCCGCTTGAACACTGAAGCTTTCTTT.